These T cell receptor beta chains were read from a single sample in a study of T cell responses to AZD1222 COVID-19 vaccine. Sequencing used immunoSEQ multiplex PCR; TCRdb keeps in-frame clones, though not all of them. The data contain some 92,000 clones, around 91% of them singletons. The source was peripheral blood, collected on day 0 of MenACWY control vaccination. The receptors here all came from an adult in good health. The CDR3 runs from the conserved cysteine through the conserved F or W. Each record gives: D gene, clone size, V gene, J gene, CDR3 protein, CDR3 DNA. The D gene is left open where the match is weak. Expanded clones are given a class, and other clones once, few, many or no size at all.

>TRBD1|.|TRBV28|TRBJ2-7
CASSSGQGYEQYF
TGTGCCAGCAGTTCTGGACAGGGCTACGAGCAGTACTTC
>.|.|TRBV19|TRBJ1-5
CACAGGNQPQHF
TGTGCCTGCGCAGGGGGCAATCAGCCCCAGCATTTT
>.|.|TRBV5-1|TRBJ2-5
CASSLVSLGEETQYF
TGCGCCAGCAGCTTGGTGTCGTTGGGGGAAGAGACCCAGTACTTC
>.|.|TRBV9|TRBJ2-7
CASSPQPLGNFMDEQYF
TGTGCCAGCAGCCCTCAACCCTTAGGTAACTTTATGGACGAGCAGTACTTC
>TRBD1|.|TRBV3-1/TRBV3-2|TRBJ1-2
CASSARRTGIAGYTF
TGTGCCAGCAGCGCCCGAAGGACAGGGATCGCGGGCTACACCTTC
>TRBD1|few|TRBV28|TRBJ2-2
CASSQHADRGRVGELFF
TGTGCCAGCAGTCAACATGCGGACAGGGGTCGGGTCGGGGAGCTGTTTTTT
>TRBD1|.|TRBV27|TRBJ1-4
CASSFLGQGYEKLFF
TGTGCCAGCAGTTTCCTGGGACAGGGATATGAAAAACTGTTTTTT
>.|.|TRBV19|TRBJ1-2
CASSISSRGPSNYGYTF
TGTGCCAGTAGTATTTCGTCGAGGGGCCCCTCTAACTATGGCTACACCTTC
>.|.|TRBV28|TRBJ1-5
CASRSGGDQPQHF
TGTGCCAGCAGGTCGGGGGGCGATCAGCCCCAGCATTTT
>TRBD1|.|TRBV9|TRBJ2-1
CASSAGTGGNNEQFF
TGTGCCAGCAGCGCCGGGACAGGGGGAAACAATGAGCAGTTCTTC
>TRBD2|.|TRBV5-1|TRBJ2-5
CASSLSPTSGQETQYF
TGCGCCAGCAGCTTGTCCCCTACTAGCGGGCAAGAGACCCAGTACTTC
>TRBD2|.|TRBV6-6|TRBJ2-5
CASSPLAGGTETQYF
TGTGCCAGCAGCCCTCTAGCGGGAGGAACGGAGACCCAGTACTTC
>TRBD1|once|TRBV18|TRBJ1-1
CASSLHSTGKEEAFF
TGTGCCAGCTCACTCCACTCGACAGGGAAGGAGGAAGCTTTCTTT